Below, one T cell receptor beta chain is given with its context. As yet, its antigen is unknown. These data originate in a study of response to subunit inactivated influenza vaccine. TCRdb re-called the RT-PCR reads through MiXCR, storing one row per CDR3 protein. Of 200,000 to 250,000 distinct CDR3 sequences in the sample, 12% are singletons; the top ten hold approximately 8.4%. General study results and limits: Authors suggested each seasonal flu vaccination may recruit only limited numbers of new T cells.

Germline CDR1 reads PRHDT; CDR2 reads FYEKMQ (reference sequence). The CDR3 consists of 18 residues. Trimming removed 6 bases at V and 0 bases at J, with 22 bases between. This specimen consisted of non-naive T cells sorted from PBMCs, obtained around 15 days before vaccination. This clonotype was obtained from a man aged 50-59 years who received an inactivated influenza vaccine. The chain combines TRBV13 with TRBJ2-3; D could derive from TRBD1 or TRBD2 (5 bases each). CDR3 in DNA: TGTGCCAGCAGTCAATTGGGGGTTGGGGGAGCCAGCACAGATACGCAGTATTTT. Its protein product is CASSQLGVGGASTDTQYF.